This entry features one T cell receptor beta chain sequence. The data stem from a study of monozygotic twins with inflammatory bowel disease. TCRdb re-called the 5' RACE reads and shows each CDR3 protein once, DNA omitted. The table lists about 450,000 distinct CDR3 sequences. The CDR3 length is 17 residues. CDR1 and CDR2 (germline): SGDLS, YYNGEE. The V and J genes are TRBV9 and TRBJ1-2; TCRdb picks TRBD1, but there is no DNA to check that call. Sample: blood. The receptor was isolated from a human donor with ulcerative colitis or Crohn's disease, or a healthy co-twin of an affected twin (not recorded which). The CDR3 sequence is CASSVAPGPAGNYGYTF.